This TCR beta chain was sequenced for a study of shared clonotypes between healthy human individuals. The table lists this clone with a count of one. As yet, its antigen is unknown. Donors were healthy HIV-negative adults without recent acute infections or vaccinations. Profiling relied on immunoSEQ multiplex PCR, and the TCRdb table lists in-frame clones only, not all of them. Of about 79,000 clones listed, roughly two thirds are singletons. General study findings and limits: Larger estimated richness was generally recorded for naive subsets relative to memory subsets. In having few donors, the study represented limited genetic and exposure-history diversity.

The J segment lost 14 bases and the V segment lost 3 bases, leaving 5 bases of the junction unmatched. Per the germline V gene, CDR1 is WNHNN and CDR2 is SYGVQD (reference sequence). The CDR3 covers 12 residues. The sample was memory CD8+ T cells sorted from blood. The subset is: CD45RO+ cells pooled with CCR7-negative TemRA cells. This receptor was obtained from a man aged 30 to 45 in good health. V and J are TRBV10-1 and TRBJ2-1; 9 nucleotides line up with TRBD1. CDR3 sequence reads: CASSEPGQGKFF. For the CDR3, the DNA is TGCGCCAGCAGTGAACCAGGACAGGGGAAGTTCTTC.